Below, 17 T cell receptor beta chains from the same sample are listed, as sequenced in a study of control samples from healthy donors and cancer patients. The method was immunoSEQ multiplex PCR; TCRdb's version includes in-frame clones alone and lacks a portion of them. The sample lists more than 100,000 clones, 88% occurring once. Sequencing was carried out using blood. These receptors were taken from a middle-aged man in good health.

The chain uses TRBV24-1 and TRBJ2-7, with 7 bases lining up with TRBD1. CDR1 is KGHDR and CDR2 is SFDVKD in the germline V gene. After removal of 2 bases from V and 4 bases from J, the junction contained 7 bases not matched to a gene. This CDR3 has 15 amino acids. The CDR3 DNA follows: TGTGCCACCAGTGATTCGGGGACAGCAGGATACGAGCAGTACTTC. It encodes CATSDSGTAGYEQYF.

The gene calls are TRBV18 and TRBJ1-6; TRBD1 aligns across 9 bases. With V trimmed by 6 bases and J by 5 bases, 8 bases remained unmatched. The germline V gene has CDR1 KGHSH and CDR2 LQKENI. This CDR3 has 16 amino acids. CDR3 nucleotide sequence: TGTGCCAGCTCCGAGACAGGGGGGAGCAATAATTCACCCCTCCACTTT. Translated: CASSETGGSNNSPLHF.

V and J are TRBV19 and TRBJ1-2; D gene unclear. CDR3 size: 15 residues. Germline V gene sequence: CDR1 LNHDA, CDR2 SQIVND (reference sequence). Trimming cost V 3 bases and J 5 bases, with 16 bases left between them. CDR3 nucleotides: TGTGCCAGTAGTATGGTTTCAGAGACGGGGTATGGCTACACCTTC. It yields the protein CASSMVSETGYGYTF.

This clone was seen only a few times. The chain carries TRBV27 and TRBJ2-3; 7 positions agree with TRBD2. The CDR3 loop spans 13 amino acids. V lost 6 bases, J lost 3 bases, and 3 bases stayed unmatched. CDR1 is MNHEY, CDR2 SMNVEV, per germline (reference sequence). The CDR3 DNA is TGTGCCAGCAGGGGGAGGGAAACAGATACGCAGTATTTT. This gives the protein CASRGRETDTQYF.

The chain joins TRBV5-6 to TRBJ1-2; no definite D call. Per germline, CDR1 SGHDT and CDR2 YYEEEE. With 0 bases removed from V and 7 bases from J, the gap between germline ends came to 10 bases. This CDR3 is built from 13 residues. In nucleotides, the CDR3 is TGTGCCAGCAGCTTGGGACACCTGGGTGGCTACACCTTC. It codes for CASSLGHLGGYTF.

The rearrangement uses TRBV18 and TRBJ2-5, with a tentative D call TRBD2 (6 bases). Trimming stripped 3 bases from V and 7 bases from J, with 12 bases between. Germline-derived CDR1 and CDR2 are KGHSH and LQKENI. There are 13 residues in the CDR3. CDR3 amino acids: CASSPVAEGTQYF. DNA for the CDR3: TGTGCCAGCTCACCGGTGGCGGAGGGGACCCAGTACTTC. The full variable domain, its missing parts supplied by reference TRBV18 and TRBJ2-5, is NAGVMQNPRHLVRRRGQEARLRCSPMKGHSHVYWYRQLPEEGLKFMVYLQKENIIDESGMPKERFSAEFPKEGPSILRIQQVVRGDSAAYFCASSPVAEGTQYFGPGTRLLVL.

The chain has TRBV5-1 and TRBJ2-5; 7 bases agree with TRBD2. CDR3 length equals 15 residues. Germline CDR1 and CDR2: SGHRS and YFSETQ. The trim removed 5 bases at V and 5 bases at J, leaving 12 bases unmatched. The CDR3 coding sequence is TGCGCCAGCAGAACCGGACTAGTCTTTTCGGAGACCCAGTACTTC. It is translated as CASRTGLVFSETQYF.

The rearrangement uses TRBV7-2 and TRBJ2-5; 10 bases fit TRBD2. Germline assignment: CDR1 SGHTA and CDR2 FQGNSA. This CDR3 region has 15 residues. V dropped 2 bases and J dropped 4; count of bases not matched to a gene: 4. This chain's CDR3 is CASSLSGGVGETQYF. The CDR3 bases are TGTGCCAGCAGCTTAAGCGGGGGGGTCGGAGAGACCCAGTACTTC.

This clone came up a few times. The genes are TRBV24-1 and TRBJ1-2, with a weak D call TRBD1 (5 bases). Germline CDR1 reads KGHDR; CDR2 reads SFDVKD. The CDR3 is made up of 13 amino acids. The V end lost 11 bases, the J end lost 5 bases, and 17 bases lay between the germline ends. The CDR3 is CAIGDGGLYGYTF. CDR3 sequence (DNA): TGTGCCATTGGGGACGGCGGACTATATGGCTACACCTTC.

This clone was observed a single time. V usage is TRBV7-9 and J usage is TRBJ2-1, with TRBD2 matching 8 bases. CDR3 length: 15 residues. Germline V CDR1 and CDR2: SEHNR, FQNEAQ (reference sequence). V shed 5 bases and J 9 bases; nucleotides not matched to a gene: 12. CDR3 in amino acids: CASSPRTSQLGEQFF. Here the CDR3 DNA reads TGTGCCAGCAGCCCTCGGACTAGCCAACTTGGTGAGCAGTTCTTC.

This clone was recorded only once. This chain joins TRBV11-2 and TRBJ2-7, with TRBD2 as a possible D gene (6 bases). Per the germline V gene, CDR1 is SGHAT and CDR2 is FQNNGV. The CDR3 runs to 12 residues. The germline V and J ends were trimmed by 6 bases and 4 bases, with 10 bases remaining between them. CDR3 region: CASSGLAYEQYF. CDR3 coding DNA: TGTGCCAGCAGTGGGCTAGCGTACGAGCAGTACTTC.

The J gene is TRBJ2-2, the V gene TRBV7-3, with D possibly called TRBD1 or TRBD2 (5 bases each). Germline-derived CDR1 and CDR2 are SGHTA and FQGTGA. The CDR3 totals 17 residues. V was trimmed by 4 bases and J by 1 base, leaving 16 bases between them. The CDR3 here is CASSYPGAGKNTGELFF. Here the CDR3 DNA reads TGTGCCAGCAGCTACCCCGGGGCAGGGAAGAACACCGGGGAGCTGTTTTTT.

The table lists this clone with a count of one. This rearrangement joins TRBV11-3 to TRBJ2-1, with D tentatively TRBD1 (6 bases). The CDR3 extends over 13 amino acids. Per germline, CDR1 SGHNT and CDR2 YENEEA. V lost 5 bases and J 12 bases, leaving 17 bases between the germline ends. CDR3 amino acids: CASSDLTIGGQFF. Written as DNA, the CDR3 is TGTGCCAGCAGCGATCTAACCATAGGGGGGCAGTTCTTC.

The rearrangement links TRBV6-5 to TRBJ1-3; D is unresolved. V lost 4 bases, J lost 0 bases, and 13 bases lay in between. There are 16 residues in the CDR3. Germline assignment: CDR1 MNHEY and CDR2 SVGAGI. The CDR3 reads CASSSSGIFSGNTIYF. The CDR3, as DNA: TGTGCCAGCAGTTCTTCCGGGATTTTCTCTGGAAACACCATATATTTT.

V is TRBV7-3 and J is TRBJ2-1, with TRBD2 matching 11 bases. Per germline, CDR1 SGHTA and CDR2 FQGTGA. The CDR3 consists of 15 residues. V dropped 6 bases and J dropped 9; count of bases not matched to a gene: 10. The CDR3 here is CASRPTGTSGSEQFF. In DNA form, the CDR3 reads TGTGCCAGCAGACCTACCGGGACTAGCGGCAGTGAGCAGTTCTTC.

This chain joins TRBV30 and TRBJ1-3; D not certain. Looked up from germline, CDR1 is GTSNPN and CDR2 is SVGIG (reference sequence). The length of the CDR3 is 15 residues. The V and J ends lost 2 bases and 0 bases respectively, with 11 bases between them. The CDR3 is CAWSWVTNSGNTIYF. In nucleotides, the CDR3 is TGTGCCTGGAGTTGGGTCACAAACTCTGGAAACACCATATATTTT.

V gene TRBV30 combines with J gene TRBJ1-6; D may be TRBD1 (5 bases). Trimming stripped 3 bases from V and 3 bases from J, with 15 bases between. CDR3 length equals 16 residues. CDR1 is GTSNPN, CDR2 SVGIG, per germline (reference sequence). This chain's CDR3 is CAWRGGGKSYNSPLHF. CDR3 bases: TGTGCCTGGAGGGGGGGAGGGAAGAGCTATAATTCACCCCTCCACTTT.